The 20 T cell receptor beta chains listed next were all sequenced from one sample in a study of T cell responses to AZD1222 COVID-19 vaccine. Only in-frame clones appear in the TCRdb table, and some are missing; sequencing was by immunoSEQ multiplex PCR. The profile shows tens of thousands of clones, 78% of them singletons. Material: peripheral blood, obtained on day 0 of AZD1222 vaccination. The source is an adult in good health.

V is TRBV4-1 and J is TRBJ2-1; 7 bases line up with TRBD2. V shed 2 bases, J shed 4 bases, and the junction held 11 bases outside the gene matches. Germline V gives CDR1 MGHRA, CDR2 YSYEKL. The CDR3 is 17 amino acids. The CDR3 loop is CASSQRILSGDYNEQFF. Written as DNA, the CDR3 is TGCGCCAGCAGCCAACGCATCCTGAGCGGGGATTACAATGAGCAGTTCTTC.

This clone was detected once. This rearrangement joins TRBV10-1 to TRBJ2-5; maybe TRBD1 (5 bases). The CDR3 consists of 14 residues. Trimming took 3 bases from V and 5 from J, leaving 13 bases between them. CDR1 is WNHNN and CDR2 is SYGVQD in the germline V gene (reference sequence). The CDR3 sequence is CASSEGDSRETQYF. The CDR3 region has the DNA TGCGCCAGCAGTGAAGGGGATTCGCGGGAGACCCAGTACTTC.

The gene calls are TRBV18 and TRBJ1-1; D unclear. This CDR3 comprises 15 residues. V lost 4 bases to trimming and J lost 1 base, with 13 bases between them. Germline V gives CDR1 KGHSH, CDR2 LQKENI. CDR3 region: CASSLARKSNTEAFF. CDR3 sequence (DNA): TGTGCCAGCTCACTTGCGAGGAAGTCGAACACTGAAGCTTTCTTT.

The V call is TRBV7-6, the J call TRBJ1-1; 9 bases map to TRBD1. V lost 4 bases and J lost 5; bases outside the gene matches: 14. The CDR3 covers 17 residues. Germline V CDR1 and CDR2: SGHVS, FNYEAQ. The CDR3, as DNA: TGTGCCAGCAGCTCGCATGGGACAGGGCCTCTGGGGACTGAAGCTTTCTTT. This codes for CASSSHGTGPLGTEAFF.

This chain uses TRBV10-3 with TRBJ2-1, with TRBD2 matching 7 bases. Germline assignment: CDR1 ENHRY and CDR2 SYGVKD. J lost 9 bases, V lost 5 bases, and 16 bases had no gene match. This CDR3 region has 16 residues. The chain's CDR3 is CAISPGPGTNLGEQFF. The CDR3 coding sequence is TGTGCCATCAGTCCGGGTCCCGGGACTAACCTCGGTGAGCAGTTCTTC.

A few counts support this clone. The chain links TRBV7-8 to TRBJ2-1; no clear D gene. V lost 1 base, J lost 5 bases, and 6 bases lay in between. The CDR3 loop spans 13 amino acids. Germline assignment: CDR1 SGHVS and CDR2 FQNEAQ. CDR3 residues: CASSLENDNEQFF. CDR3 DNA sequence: TGTGCCAGCAGCTTAGAGAATGACAATGAGCAGTTCTTC.

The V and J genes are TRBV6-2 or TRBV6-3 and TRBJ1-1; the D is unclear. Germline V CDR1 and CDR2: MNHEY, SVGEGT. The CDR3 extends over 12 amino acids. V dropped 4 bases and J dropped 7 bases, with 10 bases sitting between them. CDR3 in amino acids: CASSSEYREAFF. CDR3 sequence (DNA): TGTGCCAGCAGTTCTGAGTACCGTGAAGCTTTCTTT.

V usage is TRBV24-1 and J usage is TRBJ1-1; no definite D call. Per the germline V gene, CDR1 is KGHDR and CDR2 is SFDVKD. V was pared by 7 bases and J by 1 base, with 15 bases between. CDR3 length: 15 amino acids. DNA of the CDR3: TGTGCCACCAGGCAAAACGGAGCGGGGAACACTGAAGCTTTCTTT. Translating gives CATRQNGAGNTEAFF.

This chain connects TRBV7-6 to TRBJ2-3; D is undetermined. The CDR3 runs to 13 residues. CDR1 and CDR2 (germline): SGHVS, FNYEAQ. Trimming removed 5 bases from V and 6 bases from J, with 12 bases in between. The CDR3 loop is CASSQPNGDTQYF. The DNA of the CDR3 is TGTGCCAGCAGCCAACCGAATGGGGATACGCAGTATTTT.

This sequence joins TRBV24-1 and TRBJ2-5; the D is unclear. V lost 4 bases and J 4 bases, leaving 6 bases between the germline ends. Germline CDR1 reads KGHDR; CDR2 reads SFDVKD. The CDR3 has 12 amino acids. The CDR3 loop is CATSDSLETQYF. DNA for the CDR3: TGTGCCACCAGTGACAGCCTAGAGACCCAGTACTTC.

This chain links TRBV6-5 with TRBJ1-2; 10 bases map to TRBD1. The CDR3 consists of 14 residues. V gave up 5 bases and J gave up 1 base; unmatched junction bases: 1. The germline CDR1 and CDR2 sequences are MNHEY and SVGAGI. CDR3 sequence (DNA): TGTGCCAGCAGTCGGACAGGGGGTAACTATGGCTACACCTTC. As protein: CASSRTGGNYGYTF.

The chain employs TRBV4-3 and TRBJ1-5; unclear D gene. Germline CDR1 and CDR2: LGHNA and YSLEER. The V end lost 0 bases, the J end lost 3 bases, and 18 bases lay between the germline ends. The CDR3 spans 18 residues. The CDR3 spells CASSQDAPDWRPNQPQHF. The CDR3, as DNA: TGCGCCAGCAGCCAAGACGCGCCGGATTGGAGGCCCAATCAGCCCCAGCATTTT.

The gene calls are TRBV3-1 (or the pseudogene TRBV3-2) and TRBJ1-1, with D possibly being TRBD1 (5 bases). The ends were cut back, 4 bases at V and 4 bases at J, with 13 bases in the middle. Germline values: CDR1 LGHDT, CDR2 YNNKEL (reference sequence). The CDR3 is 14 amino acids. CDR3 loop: CASSLAGGSTEAFF. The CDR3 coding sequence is TGTGCCAGCAGCCTGGCTGGGGGGAGCACTGAAGCTTTCTTT.

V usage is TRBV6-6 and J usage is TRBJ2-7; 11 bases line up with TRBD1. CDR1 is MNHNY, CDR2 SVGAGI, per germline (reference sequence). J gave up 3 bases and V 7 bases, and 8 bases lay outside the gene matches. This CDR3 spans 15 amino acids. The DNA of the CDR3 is TGTGCCAGCATTCTTGGACAGGGGGCTAACTACGAGCAGTACGTC. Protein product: CASILGQGANYEQYV.

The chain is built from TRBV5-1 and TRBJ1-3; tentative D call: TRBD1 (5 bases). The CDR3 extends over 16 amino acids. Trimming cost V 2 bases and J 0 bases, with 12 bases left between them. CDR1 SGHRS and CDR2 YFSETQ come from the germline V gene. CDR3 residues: CASSFGQGSSGNTIYF. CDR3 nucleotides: TGCGCCAGCAGCTTCGGGCAGGGATCCTCTGGAAACACCATATATTTT.

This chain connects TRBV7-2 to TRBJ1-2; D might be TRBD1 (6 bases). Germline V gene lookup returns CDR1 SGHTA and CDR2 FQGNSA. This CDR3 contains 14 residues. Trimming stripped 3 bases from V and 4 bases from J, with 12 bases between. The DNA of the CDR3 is TGTGCCAGCAGCTTCCTAGGGGGTTCCTATGGCTACACCTTC. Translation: CASSFLGGSYGYTF.

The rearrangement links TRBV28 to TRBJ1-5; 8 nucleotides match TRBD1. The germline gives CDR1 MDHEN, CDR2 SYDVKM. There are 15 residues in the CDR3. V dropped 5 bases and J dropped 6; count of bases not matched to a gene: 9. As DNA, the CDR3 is TGTGCCAGCAGTGGACAGGGCACTGGGATTCAGCCCCAGCATTTT. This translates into CASSGQGTGIQPQHF.

The CDR3: CSVHKPGMVGYTF. The CDR3 region has the DNA TGCAGCGTTCACAAACCGGGTATGGTCGGCTACACCTTC. This sequence joins TRBV29-1 and TRBJ1-2, with D unresolved. The CDR3 runs to 13 residues. The V end lost 5 bases, the J end lost 8 bases, and 18 bases lay between the germline ends. Germline V gene lookup returns CDR1 SQVTM and CDR2 ANQGSEA.

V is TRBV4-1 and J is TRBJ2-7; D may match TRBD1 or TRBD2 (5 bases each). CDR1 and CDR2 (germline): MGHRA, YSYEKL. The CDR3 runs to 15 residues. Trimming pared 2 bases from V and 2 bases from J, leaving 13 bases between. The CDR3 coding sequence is TGCGCCAGCAGCCAATGGGACGGCGGCACCTACGAGCAGTACTTC. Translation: CASSQWDGGTYEQYF.

The CDR3 region is CASSATGTVTFETQYF. Here the CDR3 DNA reads TGTGCCAGCAGCGCAACCGGGACGGTTACCTTTGAGACCCAGTACTTC. The chain links TRBV9 to TRBJ2-5; D may be TRBD1 or TRBD2 (5 bases each). Looked up from germline, CDR1 is SGDLS and CDR2 is YYNGEE. The CDR3 is 16 amino acids. V was pared by 3 bases and J by 5 bases, with 20 bases between.